The rows below give T cell receptor beta chains drawn from one sample of a study of regulatory T cells in long-lasting Graves disease. TCRdb re-derived calls from the multiplex PCR reads in MiXCR, one entry per CDR3 protein. The sample contains a few hundred thousand distinct CDR3 sequences, roughly 20% of which appear only once. The source material was peripheral blood mononuclear cells (PBMCs), sampled when the disease was refractory, from a patient treated with antithyroid drugs. The receptor source for this set is a woman between 40 and 50 years old with Graves disease. Both conserved end residues are part of each CDR3. Each record gives: V gene, J gene, CDR3 protein.

TRBV28	TRBJ2-2	CASRDRDAASGELFF
TRBV14	TRBJ2-7	CASSHGGNSYEQYF
TRBV19	TRBJ2-7	CASSIDHSSYEQYF
TRBV6-1	TRBJ1-1	CASSERAGSRLNTEAFF
TRBV28	TRBJ2-7	CASRPGGPNYYEQYF
TRBV7-8	TRBJ2-1	CASRSGLAPYNEQFF
TRBV6-1	TRBJ1-2	CASRQQKGTGGAPYGYTF
TRBV24-1	TRBJ1-6	CATSDGPQGSPLHF
TRBV6-9	TRBJ1-5	CASSYQADQPQHF
TRBV20-1	TRBJ2-1	CSAKGTSDINEQFF
TRBV3-1	TRBJ2-1	CASSQGGRDRFF